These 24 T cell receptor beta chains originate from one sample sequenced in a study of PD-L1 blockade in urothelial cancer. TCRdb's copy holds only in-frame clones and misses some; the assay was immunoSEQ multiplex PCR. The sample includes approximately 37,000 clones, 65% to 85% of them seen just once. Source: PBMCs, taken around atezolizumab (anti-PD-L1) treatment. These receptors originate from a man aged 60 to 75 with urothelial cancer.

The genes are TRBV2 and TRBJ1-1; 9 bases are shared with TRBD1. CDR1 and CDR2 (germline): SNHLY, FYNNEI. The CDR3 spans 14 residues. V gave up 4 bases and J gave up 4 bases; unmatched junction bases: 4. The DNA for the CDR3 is TGTGCCAGCAGTGTCGACAGGGGGAGCACTGAAGCTTTCTTT. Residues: CASSVDRGSTEAFF.

The CDR3 nucleotides read TGTGCCAGCAGTGACCCAGGGGGCGGCTACACCTTC. This gives the protein CASSDPGGGYTF. The rearrangement joins TRBV2 to TRBJ1-2; TRBD1 agrees at 8 bases. CDR1 SNHLY and CDR2 FYNNEI come from the germline V gene. The CDR3 loop spans 12 amino acids. The V gene end was trimmed by 3 bases and the J gene end by 8 bases; junction bases not matched to a gene: 2. Full variable domain (remainder filled in from reference TRBV2 and TRBJ1-2): EPEVTQTPSHQVTQMGQEVILRCVPISNHLYFYWYRQILGQKVEFLVSFYNNEISEKSEIFDDQFSVERPDGSNFTLKIRSTKLEDSAMYFCASSDPGGGYTFGSGTRLTVV.

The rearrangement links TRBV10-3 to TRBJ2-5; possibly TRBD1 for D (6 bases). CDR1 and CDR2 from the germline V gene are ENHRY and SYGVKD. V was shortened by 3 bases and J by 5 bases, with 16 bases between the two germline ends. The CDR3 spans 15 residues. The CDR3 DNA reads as TGTGCCATCAGTGACCACAGGGCCACCGGGGAGACCCAGTACTTC. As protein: CAISDHRATGETQYF.

The CDR3 coding sequence is TGTGCCAGCAGCTTAGTCCCCATCGGGGAAGCTTTCTTT. Translation gives CASSLVPIGEAFF. The chain has TRBV7-2 and TRBJ1-1; D ambiguous. Between the trimmed V and J ends, which lost 1 base and 8 bases, there was a span of 11 bases. CDR3 length: 13 amino acids. Germline-derived CDR1 and CDR2 are SGHTA and FQGNSA.

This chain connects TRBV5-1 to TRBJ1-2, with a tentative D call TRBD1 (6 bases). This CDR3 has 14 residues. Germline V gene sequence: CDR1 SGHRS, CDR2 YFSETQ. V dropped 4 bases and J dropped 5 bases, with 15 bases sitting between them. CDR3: CASSVGQSSYGYTF. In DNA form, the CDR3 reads TGCGCCAGCAGCGTCGGACAGTCGTCATATGGCTACACCTTC.

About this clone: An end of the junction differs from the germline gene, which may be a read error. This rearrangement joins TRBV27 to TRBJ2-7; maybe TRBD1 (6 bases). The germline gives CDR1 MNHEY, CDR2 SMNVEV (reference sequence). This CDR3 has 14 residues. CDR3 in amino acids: CASSPTGFSFEQYF. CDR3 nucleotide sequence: TGTGCCAGCAGTCCGACAGGTTTTTCCTTCGAGCAGTACTTC.

In nucleotides, the CDR3 is TGTGCCAGCAGTGGACAGGGGCGGGGGGAGCAGTACTTC. The encoded protein is CASSGQGRGEQYF. The genes are TRBV19 and TRBJ2-7, with 9 positions matching TRBD1. The V and J ends lost 9 bases and 7 bases, in that order; junction bases with no gene match: 10. CDR1 and CDR2 from the germline V gene are LNHDA and SQIVND (reference sequence). The CDR3 length is 13 residues.

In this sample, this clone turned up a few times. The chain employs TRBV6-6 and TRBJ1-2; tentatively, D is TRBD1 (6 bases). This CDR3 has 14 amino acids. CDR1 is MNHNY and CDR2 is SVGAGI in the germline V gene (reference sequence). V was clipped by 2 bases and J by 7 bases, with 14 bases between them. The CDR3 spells CASSYDRSAGGYTF. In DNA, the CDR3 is TGTGCCAGCAGTTACGACAGGTCCGCGGGTGGCTACACCTTC.

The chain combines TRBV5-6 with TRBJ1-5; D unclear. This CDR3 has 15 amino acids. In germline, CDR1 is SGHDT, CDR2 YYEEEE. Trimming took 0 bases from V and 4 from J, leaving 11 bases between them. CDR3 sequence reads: CASSLGQVRNQPQHF. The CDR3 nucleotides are TGTGCCAGCAGCTTGGGGCAGGTCAGGAATCAGCCCCAGCATTTT. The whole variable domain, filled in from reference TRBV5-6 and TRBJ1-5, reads DAGVTQSPTHLIKTRGQQVTLRCSPKSGHDTVSWYQQALGQGPQFIFQYYEEEERQRGNFPDRFSGHQFPNYSSELNVNALLLGDSALYLCASSLGQVRNQPQHFGDGTRLSIL.

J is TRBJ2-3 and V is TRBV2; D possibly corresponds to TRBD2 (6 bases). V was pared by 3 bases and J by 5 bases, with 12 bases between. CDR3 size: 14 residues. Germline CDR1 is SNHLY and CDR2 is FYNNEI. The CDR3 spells CASSEAGHIDTQYF. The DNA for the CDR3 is TGTGCCAGCAGTGAGGCGGGGCACATAGATACGCAGTATTTT.

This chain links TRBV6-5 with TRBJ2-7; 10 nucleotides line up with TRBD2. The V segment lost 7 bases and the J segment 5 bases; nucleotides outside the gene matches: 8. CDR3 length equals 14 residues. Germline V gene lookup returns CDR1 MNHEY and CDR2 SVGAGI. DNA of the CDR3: TGTGCCAGCACTCAACTAGCGGGGACTCACGAGCAGTACTTC. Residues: CASTQLAGTHEQYF.

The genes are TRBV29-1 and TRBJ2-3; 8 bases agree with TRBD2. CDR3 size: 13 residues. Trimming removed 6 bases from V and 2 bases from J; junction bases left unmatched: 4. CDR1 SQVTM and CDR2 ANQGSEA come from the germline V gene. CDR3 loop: CSVGGGNTDTQYF. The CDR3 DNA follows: TGCAGCGTGGGCGGGGGGAACACAGATACGCAGTATTTT.

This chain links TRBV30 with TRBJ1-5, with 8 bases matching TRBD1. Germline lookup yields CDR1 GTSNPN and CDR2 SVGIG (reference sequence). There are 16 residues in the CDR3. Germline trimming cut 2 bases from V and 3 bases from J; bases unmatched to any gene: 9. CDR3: CAWSTGTGNFNQPQHF. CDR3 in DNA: TGTGCCTGGAGTACTGGGACAGGTAACTTCAATCAGCCCCAGCATTTT. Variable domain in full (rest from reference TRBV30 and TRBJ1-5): SQTIHQWPATLVQPVGSPLSLECTVEGTSNPNLYWYRQAAGRGLQLLFYSVGIGQISSEVPQNLSASRPQDRQFILSSKKLLLSDSGFYLCAWSTGTGNFNQPQHFGDGTRLSIL.

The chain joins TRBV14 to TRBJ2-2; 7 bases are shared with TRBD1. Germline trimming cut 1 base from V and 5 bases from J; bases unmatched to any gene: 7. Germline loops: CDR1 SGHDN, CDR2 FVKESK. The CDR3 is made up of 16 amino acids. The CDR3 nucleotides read TGTGCCAGCAGCCAAGTGACAGGGTGGGGAACCGGGGAGCTGTTTTTT. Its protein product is CASSQVTGWGTGELFF.

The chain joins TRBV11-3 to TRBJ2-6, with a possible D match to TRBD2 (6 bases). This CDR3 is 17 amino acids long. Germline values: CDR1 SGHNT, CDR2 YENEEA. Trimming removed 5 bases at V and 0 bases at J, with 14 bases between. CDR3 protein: CASSPGTGGSGANVLTF. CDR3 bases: TGTGCCAGCAGCCCCGGGACCGGGGGCTCTGGGGCCAACGTCCTGACTTTC.

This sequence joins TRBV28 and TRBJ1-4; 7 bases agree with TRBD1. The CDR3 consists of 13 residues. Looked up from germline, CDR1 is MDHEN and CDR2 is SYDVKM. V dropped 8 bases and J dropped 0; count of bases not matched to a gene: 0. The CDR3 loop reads CASGTATNEKLFF. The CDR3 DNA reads TGTGCCAGCGGGACAGCAACTAATGAAAAACTGTTTTTT. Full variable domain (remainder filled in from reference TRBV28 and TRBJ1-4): DVKVTQSSRYLVKRTGEKVFLECVQDMDHENMFWYRQDPGLGLRLIYFSYDVKMKEKGDIPEGYSVSREKKERFSLILESASTNQTSMYLCASGTATNEKLFFGSGTQLSVL.

CDR3 loop: CASRSRGGLAGEADIQYF. CDR3 nucleotides: TGTGCCAGCAGGTCCCGCGGGGGGCTAGCGGGTGAGGCAGACATTCAGTACTTC. The genes are TRBV5-4 and TRBJ2-4; 8 positions agree with TRBD2. Trimming at V came to 5 bases and at J to 8 bases, leaving 21 bases not matched to a gene. CDR1 SGHNT and CDR2 YYREEE come from the germline V gene (reference sequence). This CDR3 has 18 residues.

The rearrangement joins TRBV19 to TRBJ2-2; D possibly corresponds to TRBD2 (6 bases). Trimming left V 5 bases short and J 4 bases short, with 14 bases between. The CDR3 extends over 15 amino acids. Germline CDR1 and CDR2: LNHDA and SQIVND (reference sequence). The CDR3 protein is CASSLGLSPTGELFF. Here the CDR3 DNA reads TGTGCCAGTAGTTTGGGACTCTCCCCCACCGGGGAGCTGTTTTTT.

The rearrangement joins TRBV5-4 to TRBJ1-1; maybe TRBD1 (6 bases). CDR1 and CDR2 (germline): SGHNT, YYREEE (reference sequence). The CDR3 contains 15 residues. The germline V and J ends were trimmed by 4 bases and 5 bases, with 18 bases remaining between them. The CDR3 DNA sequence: TGTGCCAGCAGCATGCAACAGGGCCTAGGGACTGAAGCTTTCTTT. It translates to CASSMQQGLGTEAFF.

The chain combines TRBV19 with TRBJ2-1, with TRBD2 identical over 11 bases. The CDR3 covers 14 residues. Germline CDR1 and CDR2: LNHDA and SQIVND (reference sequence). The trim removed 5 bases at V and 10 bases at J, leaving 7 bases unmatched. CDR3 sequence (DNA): TGTGCCAGTAGTGGCCTAGCGGGAGGTAAAGAGCAGTTCTTC. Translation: CASSGLAGGKEQFF. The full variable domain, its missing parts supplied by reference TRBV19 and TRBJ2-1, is DGGITQSPKYLFRKEGQNVTLSCEQNLNHDAMYWYRQDPGQGLRLIYYSQIVNDFQKGDIAEGYSVSREKKESFPLTVTSAQKNPTAFYLCASSGLAGGKEQFFGPGTRLTVL.

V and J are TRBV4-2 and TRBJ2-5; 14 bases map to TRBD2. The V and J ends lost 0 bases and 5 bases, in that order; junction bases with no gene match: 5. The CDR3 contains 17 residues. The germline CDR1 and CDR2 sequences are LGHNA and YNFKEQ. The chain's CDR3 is CASSQDWTSGGPETQYF. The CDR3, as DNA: TGTGCCAGCAGCCAAGATTGGACTAGCGGGGGGCCGGAGACCCAGTACTTC.

Written as DNA, the CDR3 is TGTGCCAGCAGTCCGGGACTAGCGGGAGGCCAAAGTAGCACAGATACGCAGTATTTT. Protein sequence: CASSPGLAGGQSSTDTQYF. The chain has TRBV28 and TRBJ2-3; TRBD2 matches 15 bases. Germline values: CDR1 MDHEN, CDR2 SYDVKM. This CDR3 region has 19 residues. The V gene end was trimmed by 5 bases and the J gene end by 0 bases; junction bases not matched to a gene: 9.

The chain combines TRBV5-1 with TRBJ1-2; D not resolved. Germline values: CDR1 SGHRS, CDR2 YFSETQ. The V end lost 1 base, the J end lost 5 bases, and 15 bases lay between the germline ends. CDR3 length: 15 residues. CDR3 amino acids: CASSLTTSPLYGYTF. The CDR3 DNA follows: TGCGCCAGCAGCTTGACGACAAGCCCCCTTTATGGCTACACCTTC.

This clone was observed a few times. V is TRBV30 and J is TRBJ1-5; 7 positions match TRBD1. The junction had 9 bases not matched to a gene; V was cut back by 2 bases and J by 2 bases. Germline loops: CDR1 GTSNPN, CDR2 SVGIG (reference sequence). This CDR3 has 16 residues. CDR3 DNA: TGTGCCTGGAGTCAAATGGGGACAGTTGGCAATCAGCCCCAGCATTTT. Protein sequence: CAWSQMGTVGNQPQHF.